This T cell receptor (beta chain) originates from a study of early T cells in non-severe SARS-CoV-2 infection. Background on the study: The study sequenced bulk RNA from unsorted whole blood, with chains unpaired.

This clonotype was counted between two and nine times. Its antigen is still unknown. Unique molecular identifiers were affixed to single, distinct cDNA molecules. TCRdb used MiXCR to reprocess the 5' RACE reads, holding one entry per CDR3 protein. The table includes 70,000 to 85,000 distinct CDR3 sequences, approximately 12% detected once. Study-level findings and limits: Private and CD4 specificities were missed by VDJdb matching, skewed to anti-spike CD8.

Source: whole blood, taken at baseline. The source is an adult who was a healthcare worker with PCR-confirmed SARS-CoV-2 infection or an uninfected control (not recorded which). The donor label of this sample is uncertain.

The CDR3 nucleotides are TGTGCCAGCAGTTTCAGGGCGGGGCAGGGGGAGCAGTACTTC. This encodes CASSFRAGQGEQYF. J is TRBJ2-7 and V is TRBV12-3 or TRBV12-4, with D perhaps being TRBD1 or TRBD2 (6 bases each). The CDR3 has 14 amino acids. Trimming took off 3 bases at V and 7 bases at J, with 16 bases between the two ends.